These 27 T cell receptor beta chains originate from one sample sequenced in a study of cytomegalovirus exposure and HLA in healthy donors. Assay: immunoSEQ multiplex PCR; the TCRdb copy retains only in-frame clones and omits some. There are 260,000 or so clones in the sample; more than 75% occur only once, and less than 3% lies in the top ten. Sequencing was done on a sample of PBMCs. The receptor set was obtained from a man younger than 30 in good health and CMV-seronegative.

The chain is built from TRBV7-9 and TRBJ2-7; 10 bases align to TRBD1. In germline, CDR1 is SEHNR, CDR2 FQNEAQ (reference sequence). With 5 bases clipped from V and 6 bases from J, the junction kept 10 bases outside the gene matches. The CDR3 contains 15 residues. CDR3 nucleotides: TGTGCCAGCAGCCCCGGGACAGGGGAGACCCGCGAGCAGTACTTC. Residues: CASSPGTGETREQYF.

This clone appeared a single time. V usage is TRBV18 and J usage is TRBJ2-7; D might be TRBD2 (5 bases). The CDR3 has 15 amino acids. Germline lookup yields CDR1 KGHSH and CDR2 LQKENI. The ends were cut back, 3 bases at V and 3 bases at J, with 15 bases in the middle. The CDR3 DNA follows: TGTGCCAGCTCACCCGGGGTCCCGGAATTCTACGAGCAGTACTTC. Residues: CASSPGVPEFYEQYF. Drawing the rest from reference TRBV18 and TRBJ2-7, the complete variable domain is NAGVMQNPRHLVRRRGQEARLRCSPMKGHSHVYWYRQLPEEGLKFMVYLQKENIIDESGMPKERFSAEFPKEGPSILRIQQVVRGDSAAYFCASSPGVPEFYEQYFGPGTRLTVT.

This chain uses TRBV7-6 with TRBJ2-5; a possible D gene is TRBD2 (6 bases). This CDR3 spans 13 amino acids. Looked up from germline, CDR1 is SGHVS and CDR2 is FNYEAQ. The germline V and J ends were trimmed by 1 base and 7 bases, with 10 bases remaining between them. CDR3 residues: CASSLGGDGTQYF. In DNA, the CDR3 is TGTGCCAGCAGCTTAGGCGGGGACGGGACCCAGTACTTC.

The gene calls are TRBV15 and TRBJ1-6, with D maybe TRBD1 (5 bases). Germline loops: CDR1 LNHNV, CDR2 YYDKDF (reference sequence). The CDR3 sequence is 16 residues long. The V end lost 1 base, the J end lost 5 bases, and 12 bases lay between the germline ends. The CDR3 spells CATSRAPGNNNSPLHF. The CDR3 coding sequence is TGTGCCACCAGCAGAGCCCCAGGGAACAATAATTCACCCCTCCACTTT.

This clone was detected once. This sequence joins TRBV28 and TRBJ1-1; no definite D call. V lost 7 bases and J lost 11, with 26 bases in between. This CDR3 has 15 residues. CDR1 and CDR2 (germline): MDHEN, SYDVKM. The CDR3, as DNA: TGTGCCAGCACCTTACCCCCCCCCGACGGGGTTGAGGCTTTCTTT. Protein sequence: CASTLPPPDGVEAFF.

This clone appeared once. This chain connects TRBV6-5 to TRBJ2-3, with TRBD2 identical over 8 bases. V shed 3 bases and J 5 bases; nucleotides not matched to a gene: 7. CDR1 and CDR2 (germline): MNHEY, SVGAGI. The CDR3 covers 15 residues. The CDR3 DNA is TGTGCCAGCAGTTATGGTAGCGGGATGGTAGATACGCAGTATTTT. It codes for CASSYGSGMVDTQYF.

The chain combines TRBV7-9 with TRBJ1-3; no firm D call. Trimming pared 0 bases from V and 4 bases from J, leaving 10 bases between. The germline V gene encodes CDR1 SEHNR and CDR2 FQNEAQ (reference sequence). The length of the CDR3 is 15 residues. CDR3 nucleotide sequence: TGTGCCAGCAGCTTAGCGGTGGGGAGCGGAAACACCATATATTTT. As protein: CASSLAVGSGNTIYF.

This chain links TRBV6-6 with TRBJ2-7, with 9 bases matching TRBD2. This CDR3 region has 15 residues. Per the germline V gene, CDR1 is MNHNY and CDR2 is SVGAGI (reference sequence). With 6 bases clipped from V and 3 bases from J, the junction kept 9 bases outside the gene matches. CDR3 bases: TGTGCCAGCAGGGGGACGTCTAGCGGGGACTACGAGCAGTACTTC. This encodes CASRGTSSGDYEQYF.

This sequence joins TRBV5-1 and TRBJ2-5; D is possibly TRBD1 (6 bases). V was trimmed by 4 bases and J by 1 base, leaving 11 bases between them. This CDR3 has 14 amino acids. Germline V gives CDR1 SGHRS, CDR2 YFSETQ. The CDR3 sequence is CASSPRDTQETQYF. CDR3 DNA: TGCGCCAGCAGCCCAAGGGACACCCAAGAGACCCAGTACTTC. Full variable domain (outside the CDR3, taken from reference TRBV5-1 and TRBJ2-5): KAGVTQTPRYLIKTRGQQVTLSCSPISGHRSVSWYQQTPGQGLQFLFEYFSETQRNKGNFPGRFSGRQFSNSRSEMNVSTLELGDSALYLCASSPRDTQETQYFGPGTRLLVL.

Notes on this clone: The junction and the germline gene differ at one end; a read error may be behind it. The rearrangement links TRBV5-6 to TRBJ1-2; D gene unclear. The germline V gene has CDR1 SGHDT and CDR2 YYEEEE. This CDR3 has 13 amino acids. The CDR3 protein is CASNLWTGHGYTF. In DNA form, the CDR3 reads TGTGCCAGCAACTTGTGGACTGGGCATGGCTACACCTTC.

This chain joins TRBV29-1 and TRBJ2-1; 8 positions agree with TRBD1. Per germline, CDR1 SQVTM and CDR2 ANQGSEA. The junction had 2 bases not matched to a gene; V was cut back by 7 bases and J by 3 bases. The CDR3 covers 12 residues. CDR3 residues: CSATGVYNEQFF. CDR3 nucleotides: TGCAGCGCGACAGGGGTCTACAATGAGCAGTTCTTC.

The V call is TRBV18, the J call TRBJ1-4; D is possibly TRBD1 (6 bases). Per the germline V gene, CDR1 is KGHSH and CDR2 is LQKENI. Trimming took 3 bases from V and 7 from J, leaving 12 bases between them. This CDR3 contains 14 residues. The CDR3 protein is CASSPRGGGEKLFF. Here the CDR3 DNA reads TGTGCCAGCTCACCTCGGGGAGGGGGTGAAAAACTGTTTTTT.

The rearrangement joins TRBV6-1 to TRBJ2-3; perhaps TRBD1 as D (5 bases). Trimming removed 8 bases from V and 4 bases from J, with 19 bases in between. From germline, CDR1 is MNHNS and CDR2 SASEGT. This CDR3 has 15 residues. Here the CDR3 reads CASSAKGIVADTQYF. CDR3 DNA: TGTGCCAGCTCCGCGAAGGGGATCGTGGCAGATACGCAGTATTTT.

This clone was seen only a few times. CDR3 in DNA: TGTGCCAGTAAGCGGGAGGCCACGGAGACCCAGTACTTC. Protein sequence: CASKREATETQYF. The J gene is TRBJ2-5, the V gene TRBV19, with TRBD2 matching 9 bases. J was trimmed by 5 bases and V by 7 bases; bases with no gene match: 5. The CDR3 is 13 amino acids. Germline-derived CDR1 and CDR2 are LNHDA and SQIVND (reference sequence). Together with reference TRBV19 and TRBJ2-5, the CDR3 gives the full variable domain: DGGITQSPKYLFRKEGQNVTLSCEQNLNHDAMYWYRQDPGQGLRLIYYSQIVNDFQKGDIAEGYSVSREKKESFPLTVTSAQKNPTAFYLCASKREATETQYFGPGTRLLVL.

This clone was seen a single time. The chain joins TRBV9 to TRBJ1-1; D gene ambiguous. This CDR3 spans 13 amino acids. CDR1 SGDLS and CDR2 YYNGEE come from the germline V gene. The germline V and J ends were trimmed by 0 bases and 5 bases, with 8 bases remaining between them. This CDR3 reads CASSVEEGTEAFF. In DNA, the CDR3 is TGTGCCAGCAGCGTAGAAGAGGGAACTGAAGCTTTCTTT.

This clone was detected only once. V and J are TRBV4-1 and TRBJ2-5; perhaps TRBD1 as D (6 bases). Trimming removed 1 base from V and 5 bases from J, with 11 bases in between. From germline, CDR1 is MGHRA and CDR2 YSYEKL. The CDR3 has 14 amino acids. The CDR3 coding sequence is TGCGCCAGCAGCCAAGCTGTTGGGGGCGAGACCCAGTACTTC. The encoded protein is CASSQAVGGETQYF.

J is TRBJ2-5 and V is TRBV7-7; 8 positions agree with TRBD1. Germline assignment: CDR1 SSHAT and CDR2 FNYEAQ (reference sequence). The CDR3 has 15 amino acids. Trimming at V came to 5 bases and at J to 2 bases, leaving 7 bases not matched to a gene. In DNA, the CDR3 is TGTGCCAGCAGCCCCCAGACAGGGGAGCAAGAGACCCAGTACTTC. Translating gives CASSPQTGEQETQYF.

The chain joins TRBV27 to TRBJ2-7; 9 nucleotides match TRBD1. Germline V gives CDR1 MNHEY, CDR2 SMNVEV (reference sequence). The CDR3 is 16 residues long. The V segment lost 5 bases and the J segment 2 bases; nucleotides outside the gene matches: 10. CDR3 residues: CASSPGTGQSPYEQYF. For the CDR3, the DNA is TGTGCCAGCAGTCCCGGGACAGGGCAGAGCCCCTACGAGCAGTACTTC.

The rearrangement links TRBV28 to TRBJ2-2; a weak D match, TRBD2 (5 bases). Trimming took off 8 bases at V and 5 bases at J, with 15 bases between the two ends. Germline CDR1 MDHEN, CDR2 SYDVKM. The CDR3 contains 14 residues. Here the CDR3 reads CASATLRGTGELFF. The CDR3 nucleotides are TGTGCCAGCGCAACGCTACGGGGTACCGGGGAGCTGTTTTTT.

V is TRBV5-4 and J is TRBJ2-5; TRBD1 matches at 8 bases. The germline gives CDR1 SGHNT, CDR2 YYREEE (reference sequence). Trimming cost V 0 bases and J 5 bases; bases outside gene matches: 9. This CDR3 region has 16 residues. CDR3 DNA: TGTGCCAGCAGCTTGGCTCCTGGACAGGGTAGCGAGACCCAGTACTTC. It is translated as CASSLAPGQGSETQYF. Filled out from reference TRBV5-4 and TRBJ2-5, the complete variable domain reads ETGVTQSPTHLIKTRGQQVTLRCSSQSGHNTVSWYQQALGQGPQFIFQYYREEENGRGNFPPRFSGLQFPNYSSELNVNALELDDSALYLCASSLAPGQGSETQYFGPGTRLLVL.

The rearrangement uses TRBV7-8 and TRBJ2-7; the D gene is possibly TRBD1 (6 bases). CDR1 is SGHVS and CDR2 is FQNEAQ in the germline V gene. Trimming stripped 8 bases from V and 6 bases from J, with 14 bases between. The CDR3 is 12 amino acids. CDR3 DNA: TGTGCCAGCGGACAGAGAGGGGGCGAGCAGTACTTC. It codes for CASGQRGGEQYF.

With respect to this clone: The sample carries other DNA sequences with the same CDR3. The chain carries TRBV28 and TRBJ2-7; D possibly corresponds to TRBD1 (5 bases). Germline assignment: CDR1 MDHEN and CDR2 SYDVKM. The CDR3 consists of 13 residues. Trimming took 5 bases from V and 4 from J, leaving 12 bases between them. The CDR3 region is CASSRQGAYEQYF. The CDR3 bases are TGTGCCAGCAGTAGGCAGGGCGCGTACGAGCAGTACTTC.

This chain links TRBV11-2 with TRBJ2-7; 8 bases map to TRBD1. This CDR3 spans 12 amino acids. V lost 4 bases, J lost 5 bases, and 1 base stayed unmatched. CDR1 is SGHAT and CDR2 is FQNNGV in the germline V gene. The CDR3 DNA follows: TGTGCCAGCAGCTGGACAGGGAACGAGCAGTACTTC. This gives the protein CASSWTGNEQYF.

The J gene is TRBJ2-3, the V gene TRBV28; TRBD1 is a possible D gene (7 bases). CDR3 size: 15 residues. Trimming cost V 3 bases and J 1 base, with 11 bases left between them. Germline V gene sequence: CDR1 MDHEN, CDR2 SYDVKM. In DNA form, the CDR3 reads TGTGCCAGCAGTTTTCAGGGGGAGGGCACAGATACGCAGTATTTT. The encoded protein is CASSFQGEGTDTQYF.

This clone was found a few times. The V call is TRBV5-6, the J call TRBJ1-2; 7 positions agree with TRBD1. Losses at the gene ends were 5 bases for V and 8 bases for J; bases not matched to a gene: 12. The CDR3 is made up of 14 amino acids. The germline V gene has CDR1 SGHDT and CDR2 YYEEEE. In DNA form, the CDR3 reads TGTGCCAGCAGACCTGGAGGACAGGTGGTAGGCTACACCTTC. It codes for CASRPGGQVVGYTF.

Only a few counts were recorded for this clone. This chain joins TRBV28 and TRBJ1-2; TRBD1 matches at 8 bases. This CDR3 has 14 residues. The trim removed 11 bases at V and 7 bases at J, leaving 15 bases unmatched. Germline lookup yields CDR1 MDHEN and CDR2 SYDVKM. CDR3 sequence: CAATVGQGMGGYTF. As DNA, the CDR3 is TGTGCCGCTACCGTAGGACAGGGCATGGGTGGCTACACCTTC.

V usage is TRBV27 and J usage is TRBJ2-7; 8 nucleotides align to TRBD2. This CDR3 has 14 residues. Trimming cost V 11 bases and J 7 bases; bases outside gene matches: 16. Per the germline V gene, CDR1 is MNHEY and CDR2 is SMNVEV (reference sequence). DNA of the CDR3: TGTGCCCGCCATCCTCGCAGCGGGAGTGAAGAGCAGTACTTC. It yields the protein CARHPRSGSEEQYF.